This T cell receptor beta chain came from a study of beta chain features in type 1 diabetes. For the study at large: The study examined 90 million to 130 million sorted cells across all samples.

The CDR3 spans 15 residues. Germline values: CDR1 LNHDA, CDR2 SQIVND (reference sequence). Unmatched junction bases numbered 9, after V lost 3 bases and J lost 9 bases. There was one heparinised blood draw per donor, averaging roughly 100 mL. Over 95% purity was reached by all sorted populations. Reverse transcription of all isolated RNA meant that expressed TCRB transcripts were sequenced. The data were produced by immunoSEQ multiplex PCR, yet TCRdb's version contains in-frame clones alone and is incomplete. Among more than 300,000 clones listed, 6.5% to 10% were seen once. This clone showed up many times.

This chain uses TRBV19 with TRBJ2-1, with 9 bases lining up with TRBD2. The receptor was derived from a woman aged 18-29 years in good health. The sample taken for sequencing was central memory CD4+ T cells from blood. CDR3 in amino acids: CASSIGSSGNSEQFF. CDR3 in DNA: TGTGCCAGTAGTATTGGGTCTAGCGGGAACAGTGAGCAGTTCTTC.